The 26 T cell receptor beta chains below all came from one sample that was sequenced in a study of cytomegalovirus exposure and HLA in healthy donors. The primer mix had 60 Vbeta and 13 Jbeta primers. Using immunoSEQ multiplex PCR, the repertoire was profiled, and TCRdb retains in-frame clones only, with some absent. This repertoire shows fewer than 200,000 clones, 70% to 90% found once; its top ten account for 0.75% to 0.9%. The sample was PBMCs. Receptor source: a woman aged 18-29 years in good health and CMV-seronegative.

DNA of the CDR3: TGTGCCAGCAGCTTAGATTCCGGACTAGCGGGAGGCACCTACGAGCAGTACTTC. Translating it yields CASSLDSGLAGGTYEQYF. The chain is built from TRBV11-2 and TRBJ2-7; TRBD2 matches 14 bases. Germline V CDR1 and CDR2: SGHAT, FQNNGV. The CDR3 spans 18 residues. With 0 bases clipped from V and 2 bases from J, the junction kept 6 bases outside the gene matches.

This chain uses TRBV19 with TRBJ1-2; no firm D call. V gave up 3 bases and J gave up 2 bases, with 7 bases separating them. From germline, CDR1 is LNHDA and CDR2 SQIVND (reference sequence). This CDR3 comprises 13 residues. CDR3 residues: CASSIDGNYGYTF. DNA for the CDR3: TGTGCCAGTAGTATTGACGGGAACTATGGCTACACCTTC. Complete variable domain (other parts from reference TRBV19 and TRBJ1-2): DGGITQSPKYLFRKEGQNVTLSCEQNLNHDAMYWYRQDPGQGLRLIYYSQIVNDFQKGDIAEGYSVSREKKESFPLTVTSAQKNPTAFYLCASSIDGNYGYTFGSGTRLTVV.

The rearrangement links TRBV2 to TRBJ2-5; 7 bases align to TRBD1. The CDR3 contains 14 residues. Per germline, CDR1 SNHLY and CDR2 FYNNEI. The V segment lost 8 bases and the J segment 5 bases; nucleotides outside the gene matches: 11. The CDR3 DNA reads TGTGCCAGCCCCGACAGGGTGCGAGGGGAGACCCAGTACTTC. Residues: CASPDRVRGETQYF.

The gene calls are TRBV7-3 and TRBJ2-1; D may be TRBD2 (5 bases). CDR1 is SGHTA and CDR2 is FQGTGA in the germline V gene. The CDR3 runs to 15 residues. V was cut by 3 bases and J by 5 bases, with 14 bases left in between. The CDR3 bases are TGTGCCAGCAGCTTCTTCCCGGGATCTCACAATGAGCAGTTCTTC. This gives the protein CASSFFPGSHNEQFF.

This rearrangement joins TRBV4-2 to TRBJ1-4; 10 bases are shared with TRBD1. In germline, CDR1 is LGHNA, CDR2 YNFKEQ. Trimming cost V 3 bases and J 8 bases; bases outside gene matches: 3. This CDR3 has 14 amino acids. CDR3 nucleotide sequence: TGTGCCAGCAGCCACGGACAGGGGGGAGAAAAACTGTTTTTT. Amino acid sequence: CASSHGQGGEKLFF.

V usage is TRBV9 and J usage is TRBJ2-7; 7 bases line up with TRBD2. The CDR3 is 15 residues long. J lost 4 bases, V lost 2 bases, and 9 bases had no gene match. Germline-derived CDR1 and CDR2 are SGDLS and YYNGEE. CDR3 in amino acids: CASSVWGGLLYEQYF. Written as DNA, the CDR3 is TGTGCCAGCAGCGTGTGGGGGGGTCTTCTGTACGAGCAGTACTTC. The entire variable domain, with the rest obtained from reference TRBV9 and TRBJ2-7, is as follows: DSGVTQTPKHLITATGQRVTLRCSPRSGDLSVYWYQQSLDQGLQFLIQYYNGEERAKGNILERFSAQQFPDLHSELNLSSLELGDSALYFCASSVWGGLLYEQYFGPGTRLTVT.

CDR3 DNA sequence: TGTGCCAGCAGTCCTAAAGATACGCAGTATTTT. It yields the protein CASSPKDTQYF. The J gene is TRBJ2-3, the V gene TRBV6-6; D is unresolved. The CDR3 runs 11 residues. V gave up 5 bases and J gave up 5 bases, with 5 bases separating them. Germline V gene sequence: CDR1 MNHNY, CDR2 SVGAGI (reference sequence).

The chain employs TRBV28 and TRBJ1-2; D is undetermined. The germline V gene encodes CDR1 MDHEN and CDR2 SYDVKM. The CDR3 contains 15 residues. Trimming left V 7 bases short and J 4 bases short, with 19 bases between. The CDR3 loop is CASNGRIEQTYGYTF. CDR3 DNA: TGTGCCAGCAATGGGAGAATTGAGCAGACCTATGGCTACACCTTC.

Here the CDR3 reads CASSQTGTRSSEQFF. The CDR3 DNA reads as TGTGCCAGCAGTCAAACCGGGACTAGATCGAGTGAGCAGTTCTTC. The chain is built from TRBV27 and TRBJ2-1; 8 bases fit TRBD2. V gave up 5 bases and J gave up 9 bases; unmatched junction bases: 12. The length of the CDR3 is 15 residues. The V gene's germline CDR1 is MNHEY and CDR2 SMNVEV (reference sequence).

The chain carries TRBV11-2 and TRBJ2-7; TRBD2 aligns across 7 bases. In germline, CDR1 is SGHAT, CDR2 FQNNGV. Trimming removed 6 bases from V and 3 bases from J; junction bases left unmatched: 5. This CDR3 has 13 amino acids. The CDR3 protein is CASSLERDYEQYF. The CDR3 coding sequence is TGTGCCAGCAGTTTGGAGCGGGACTACGAGCAGTACTTC.

The V and J genes are TRBV4-1 and TRBJ2-1, with 8 bases matching TRBD2. The trim removed 4 bases at V and 8 bases at J, leaving 1 base unmatched. This CDR3 is built from 12 residues. Germline CDR1 and CDR2: MGHRA and YSYEKL. The CDR3 protein is CASSPGGDEQFF. DNA of the CDR3: TGCGCCAGCAGCCCGGGGGGGGATGAGCAGTTCTTC.

The chain links TRBV10-3 to TRBJ2-1; TRBD2 agrees at 14 bases. Losses at the gene ends were 3 bases for V and 10 bases for J; bases not matched to a gene: 8. The CDR3 spans 16 residues. Germline lookup yields CDR1 ENHRY and CDR2 SYGVKD. The CDR3 loop is CAISDLTSGRVWEQFF. CDR3 nucleotide sequence: TGTGCCATCAGTGACCTGACTAGCGGGAGGGTTTGGGAGCAGTTCTTC.

The rearrangement joins TRBV7-8 to TRBJ2-1, with a weak D call TRBD2 (6 bases). The CDR3 has 15 amino acids. Trimming took off 6 bases at V and 4 bases at J, with 16 bases between the two ends. Germline lookup yields CDR1 SGHVS and CDR2 FQNEAQ. The CDR3 spells CASSPKVAAYNEQFF. For the CDR3, the DNA is TGTGCCAGCAGTCCTAAGGTAGCGGCTTACAATGAGCAGTTCTTC.

The chain uses TRBV2 and TRBJ2-5; maybe TRBD1 (5 bases). Per germline, CDR1 SNHLY and CDR2 FYNNEI. Trimming left V 3 bases short and J 4 bases short, with 9 bases between. The CDR3 length is 13 residues. DNA for the CDR3: TGTGCCAGCAGTGAGTTTCAGGGAGAGACCCAGTACTTC. Its protein is CASSEFQGETQYF.

The chain carries TRBV4-1 and TRBJ1-1; the D is unclear. CDR3 length: 13 residues. Germline CDR1 is MGHRA and CDR2 is YSYEKL. V shed 0 bases and J shed 10 bases, with 12 bases lying between them. CDR3 nucleotides: TGCGCCAGCAGCCAAGATAACTCTCACCGAGCTTTCTTT. This codes for CASSQDNSHRAFF.

This sequence joins TRBV5-1 and TRBJ2-2; 7 positions match TRBD2. V shed 1 base and J 6 bases; nucleotides not matched to a gene: 9. There are 16 residues in the CDR3. Germline CDR1 reads SGHRS; CDR2 reads YFSETQ. The CDR3 reads CASSLIPTSSSGELFF. CDR3 in DNA: TGCGCCAGCAGCTTGATACCGACTAGCAGCTCCGGGGAGCTGTTTTTT.

This clone was seen just once. J is TRBJ2-3 and V is TRBV5-4, with 7 bases identical to TRBD2. The CDR3 runs 15 residues. J lost 6 bases, V lost 0 bases, and 7 bases had no gene match. Germline CDR1 is SGHNT and CDR2 is YYREEE (reference sequence). The CDR3 DNA is TGTGCCAGCAGCTTGGGAGGCGGGAGCCGGGATACGCAGTATTTT. Translated: CASSLGGGSRDTQYF. Together with reference TRBV5-4 and TRBJ2-3, the CDR3 gives the full variable domain: ETGVTQSPTHLIKTRGQQVTLRCSSQSGHNTVSWYQQALGQGPQFIFQYYREEENGRGNFPPRFSGLQFPNYSSELNVNALELDDSALYLCASSLGGGSRDTQYFGPGTRLTVL.

The chain combines TRBV6-6 with TRBJ1-1; D not resolved. CDR3 size: 12 residues. Trimming removed 5 bases at V and 5 bases at J, with 9 bases between. Germline V gene data show CDR1 as MNHNY and CDR2 as SVGAGI (reference sequence). In DNA, the CDR3 is TGTGCCAGCAGTCTCAGTGGTACTGAAGCTTTCTTT. Encoded protein: CASSLSGTEAFF.

The chain employs TRBV19 and TRBJ2-4, with a possible D match to TRBD1 (5 bases). Germline CDR1 and CDR2: LNHDA and SQIVND (reference sequence). The CDR3 extends over 15 amino acids. Trimming took off 0 bases at V and 5 bases at J, with 11 bases between the two ends. The CDR3 region is CASSIDRASQNIQYF. CDR3 coding DNA: TGTGCCAGTAGTATAGACAGGGCGAGCCAAAACATTCAGTACTTC.

The V call is TRBV4-1, the J call TRBJ1-4; 7 nucleotides agree with TRBD1. This CDR3 comprises 15 residues. Germline V gene sequence: CDR1 MGHRA, CDR2 YSYEKL. V lost 0 bases to trimming and J lost 10 bases; unmatched junction nucleotides: 8. CDR3 in DNA: TGCGCCAGCAGCCAAGAAGTGGGGACAGTCGGAAAACTGTTTTTT. Translation gives CASSQEVGTVGKLFF.

V usage is TRBV30 and J usage is TRBJ1-6, with D tentatively TRBD1 (5 bases). V gave up 1 base and J gave up 5 bases, with 12 bases separating them. The germline V gene has CDR1 GTSNPN and CDR2 SVGIG (reference sequence). This CDR3 comprises 15 residues. CDR3 nucleotide sequence: TGTGCCTGGAGTGGGGGGGTAGGCCATAATTCACCCCTCCACTTT. Translated, it gives CAWSGGVGHNSPLHF.

As regards this clone: An end of the junction differs from the germline gene, which may be a read error. Other DNA sequences in the sample encode the same CDR3. The J gene is TRBJ1-1, the V gene TRBV2, with a possible D match to TRBD1 (5 bases). CDR1 and CDR2 (germline): SNHLY, FYNNEI. The CDR3 sequence is 14 residues long. The DNA of the CDR3 is TGCGCCAGCAGAGTACTTACAGGGAACACTGAAGCTTTCTTT. This gives the protein CASRVLTGNTEAFF.

This chain joins TRBV10-3 and TRBJ2-7; 7 nucleotides align to TRBD1. Losses at the gene ends were 4 bases for V and 3 bases for J; bases not matched to a gene: 6. Germline V gives CDR1 ENHRY, CDR2 SYGVKD. This CDR3 region has 14 residues. CDR3 protein: CAISGTGYNYEQYF. The DNA for the CDR3 is TGTGCCATCAGTGGGACAGGCTATAACTACGAGCAGTACTTC.

The chain combines TRBV29-1 with TRBJ2-1; a possible D gene is TRBD2 (6 bases). The V and J ends lost 5 bases and 5 bases respectively, with 16 bases between them. The CDR3 covers 14 residues. Germline CDR1 SQVTM, CDR2 ANQGSEA. The CDR3, as DNA: TGCAGCGTTCGCGGACTCTTAGCGGACAATGAGCAGTTCTTC. Its protein is CSVRGLLADNEQFF.

DNA for the CDR3: TGTGCCAGCAGTGCGCCTCGACAGGGTATGAACACTGAAGCTTTCTTT. This sequence encodes CASSAPRQGMNTEAFF. The chain carries TRBV2 and TRBJ1-1; 7 nucleotides agree with TRBD1. Germline V gives CDR1 SNHLY, CDR2 FYNNEI. After removal of 4 bases from V and 0 bases from J, the junction contained 8 bases not matched to a gene. The length of the CDR3 is 16 residues.

On this clone itself: The junction does not match germline at one end; this may be a read error. The V gene is TRBV5-3, the J gene TRBJ1-1; D is perhaps TRBD1 (6 bases). TRBV5-3 qualifies as an ORF whose function is uncertain. The CDR3 is 13 amino acids. The CDR3 loop is CARSLVGGPDAFF. The CDR3 nucleotides read TGTGCCAGAAGTTTGGTGGGGGGGCCCGACGCTTTCTTT.